This TCR beta chain stems from a study of HIV-infected patients and healthy controls. This clonotype has a count of ten or more. MiXCR was run by TCRdb on the 5' RACE reads, yielding one entry per CDR3 protein. The data contain 18,000 or so distinct CDR3 sequences, around 15% of them singletons. Deletions cut 4 bases from V and 0 bases from J, with 10 bases between. The CDR3 sequence is 15 residues long. Germline values: CDR1 SNHLY, CDR2 FYNNEI. The sequence was obtained from a human donor in good health. The sequenced sample was CD8+ T cells from blood. The chain links TRBV2 to TRBJ1-3, with a tentative D call TRBD1 (6 bases). The CDR3 sequence is CASSADRSSGNTIYF. The CDR3 DNA reads as TGTGCCAGCAGTGCAGACAGGAGCTCTGGAAACACCATATATTTT.